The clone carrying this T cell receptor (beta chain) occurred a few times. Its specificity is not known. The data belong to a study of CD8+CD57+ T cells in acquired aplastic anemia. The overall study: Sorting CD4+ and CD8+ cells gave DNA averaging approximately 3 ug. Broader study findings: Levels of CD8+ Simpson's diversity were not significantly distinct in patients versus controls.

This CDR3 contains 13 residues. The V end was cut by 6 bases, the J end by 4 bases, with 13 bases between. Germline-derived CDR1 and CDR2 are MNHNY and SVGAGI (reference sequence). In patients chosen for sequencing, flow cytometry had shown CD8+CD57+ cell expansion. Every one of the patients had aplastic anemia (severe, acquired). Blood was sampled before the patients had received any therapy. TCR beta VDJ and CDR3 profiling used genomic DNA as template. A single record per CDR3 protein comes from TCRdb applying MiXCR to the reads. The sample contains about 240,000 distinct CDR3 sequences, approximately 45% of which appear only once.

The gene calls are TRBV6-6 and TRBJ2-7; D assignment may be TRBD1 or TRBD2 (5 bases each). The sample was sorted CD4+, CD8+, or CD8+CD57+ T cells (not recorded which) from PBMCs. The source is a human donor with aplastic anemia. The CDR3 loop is CASRTGTEYEQYF. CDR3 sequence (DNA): TGTGCCAGCAGGACCGGGACCGAATACGAGCAGTACTTC.